This is a list of T cell receptor beta chains from one sample in a study of CD4 T cells in relation to SARS-CoV-2 and coronaviruses. Sequencing was performed with immunoSEQ multiplex PCR; in TCRdb, only in-frame clones are kept and a portion is missing. Of around 12,000 clones detected, 75% to 90% appear once; the ten largest clones hold about 2.2%. The sample was naive CD4+ T cells from PBMCs. These receptors were taken from an adult with COVID-19. CDR3s include the opening cysteine and the closing phenylalanine or tryptophan. D genes are given only for firm matches. Some rows have no size entry. The others give once, few or many, or a class for an expanded clone.

J gene | D gene | V gene | clone size | CDR3 DNA | CDR3 protein
TRBJ2-5 | TRBD2 | TRBV19 | . | TGTGCCAGTAGTCTAGCGGGGGCAGAGACCCAGTACTTC | CASSLAGAETQYF
TRBJ2-5 | . | TRBV30 | . | TGTGCCTGGGAACCGACAGACCAAGAGACCCAGTACTTC | CAWEPTDQETQYF
TRBJ2-3 | . | TRBV5-1 | once | TGCGCCAGCAGCTTGGCGGGGGCCTCTAGCACAGATACGCAGTATTTT | CASSLAGASSTDTQYF
TRBJ1-2 | . | TRBV18 | . | TGTGCCAGCTCACCAAACCAGAATAACTATGGCTACACCTTC | CASSPNQNNYGYTF
TRBJ1-2 | . | TRBV11-2 | . | TGTGCCAGCAGGGAAAGATCTAATGATGGCTACACCTTC | CASRERSNDGYTF
TRBJ2-7 | . | TRBV12-3/TRBV12-4 | . | TGTGCCAGCAGTTTTAGACATCCCTACGAGCAGTACTTC | CASSFRHPYEQYF
TRBJ2-1 | TRBD2 | TRBV3-1/TRBV3-2 | . | TGTGCCAGCAGCCAAGAAGGTAGCGGGGGGGCCTTTGAGCAGTTCTTC | CASSQEGSGGAFEQFF
TRBJ2-7 | . | TRBV10-3 | . | TGTGCCATCAGCCCAGTCGCAGGTACCTACGAGCAGTACTTC | CAISPVAGTYEQYF
TRBJ2-5 | TRBD2 | TRBV19 | . | TGCGGGGGGGGAATGAAAGAGACCCAGTACTTC | CGGGMKETQYF
TRBJ2-7 | . | TRBV28 | . | TGTGCCAGCAGCCTGACACAGGTCTACGAGCAGTACTTC | CASSLTQVYEQYF
TRBJ1-1 | TRBD1 | TRBV29-1 | . | TGCAGCGTTGGGGCAGGGGGGTGGACTGAAGCTTTCTTT | CSVGAGGWTEAFF
TRBJ1-5 | . | TRBV6-2/TRBV6-3 | . | TGTGCCAGCAGTTACGGGGGTTATAGCAATCAGCCCCAGCATTTT | CASSYGGYSNQPQHF
TRBJ1-1 | . | TRBV5-1 | . | TGCGCCAGCAGCTCTACAGGGTGGAACACTGAAGCTTTCTTT | CASSSTGWNTEAFF
TRBJ1-5 | . | TRBV28 | . | TGTGCCAGCAGGAGGGGTCAGCCCCAGCATTTT | CASRRGQPQHF
TRBJ1-5 | . | TRBV4-2 | . | TGTGCCAGCAGCCAAGAGCTGGGGACACCACAGCCCCAGCATTTT | CASSQELGTPQPQHF
TRBJ2-7 | . | TRBV11-1 | . | TGTGCCAGCAGCCGTGACGGACCGAACTCCTACGAGCAGTACTTC | CASSRDGPNSYEQYF
TRBJ1-1 | . | TRBV6-2/TRBV6-3 | few | TGTGCCAGCAGTTACGGGGGGGGCGGAACTGAAGCTTTCTTT | CASSYGGGGTEAFF
TRBJ1-6 | TRBD1 | TRBV6-5 | . | TGTGCCAGCAGTTACTTACCGGGACAGGTGAGTTCACCCCTCCACTTT | CASSYLPGQVSSPLHF
TRBJ2-1 | . | TRBV19 | . | TGTGCCAGTAGTATAGAGAGAAACAATGAGCAGTTCTTC | CASSIERNNEQFF
TRBJ2-5 | . | TRBV5-1 | . | TGCGCCAGCAGCCTGGGGACCTACCAAGAGACCCAGTACTTC | CASSLGTYQETQYF
TRBJ1-2 | . | TRBV7-2 | . | TGTGCCAGCAGCTTAAGGGGATCAGCCTTCGCTAACTATGGCTACACCTTC | CASSLRGSAFANYGYTF
TRBJ2-5 | . | TRBV5-4 | . | TGTGCCAGCAGCTTGGGCCAATGGGGGGTACGCGAGACCCAGTACTTC | CASSLGQWGVRETQYF
TRBJ2-7 | . | TRBV30 | . | TGTGCCTGGAACCAGGAAGGTCTGAACGAGCAGTACTTC | CAWNQEGLNEQYF
TRBJ1-2 | . | TRBV6-5 | . | TGTGCCAGCAGTTACTCCCCCTTAGCTAACTATGGCTACACCTTC | CASSYSPLANYGYTF
TRBJ1-3 | . | TRBV30 | . | TGTGCCTGGAGTTATGACAGTAAGCCTGGAAACACCATATATTTT | CAWSYDSKPGNTIYF
TRBJ2-3 | TRBD2 | TRBV11-2 | once | TGTGCCAGCAGCTTGAGACTAGCGGGGGACACAGATACGCAGTATTTT | CASSLRLAGDTDTQYF
TRBJ1-2 | . | TRBV9 | few | TGTGCCAGCAGCGTCGAGATTGGCTATGGCTACACCTTC | CASSVEIGYGYTF
TRBJ2-1 | . | TRBV25-1 | . | TGTGCCAGCAGGGGGTTGTTCAATGAGCAGTTCTTC | CASRGLFNEQFF
TRBJ1-6 | TRBD1 | TRBV3-1/TRBV3-2 | . | TGTGCCAGCAGCCAAGATAGGACAGGTGGGAATTCACCCCTCCACTTT | CASSQDRTGGNSPLHF
TRBJ2-1 | TRBD1 | TRBV5-1 | . | TGCGCCAGCACTGACCGGGACAGGGGGCTCTCCTACAATGAGCAGTTCTTC | CASTDRDRGLSYNEQFF
TRBJ2-2 | . | TRBV10-1 | . | TGCGCCAGCAGTGAGTCGGGACACGACACCGGGGAGCTGTTTTTT | CASSESGHDTGELFF
TRBJ2-2 | TRBD2 | TRBV9 | . | TGTGCCAGCAGCGTAGCGGGGGGGCCCGGGGAGCTGTTTTTT | CASSVAGGPGELFF
TRBJ1-1 | . | TRBV5-1 | . | TGCGCCAGCAGCGAGCAGGGGACGGGGAGCACTGAAGCTTTCTTT | CASSEQGTGSTEAFF
TRBJ2-2 | TRBD1 | TRBV15 | . | TGTGCCACCAGTACAGGGGGACGGAACACCGGGGAGCTGTTTTTT | CATSTGGRNTGELFF
TRBJ2-5 | TRBD1 | TRBV9 | . | TGTGCCAGCAGCGTGGGGACAGGGGGGATTATAGAGACCCAGTACTTC | CASSVGTGGIIETQYF
TRBJ2-3 | . | TRBV19 | . | TGTGCCAGTAGTATAGGGACTCCGAGGACTACGCAGTATTTT | CASSIGTPRTTQYF
TRBJ1-4 | . | TRBV11-2 | . | TGTGCCAGCAGCTTACCAAGCACTAATGAAAAACTGTTTTTT | CASSLPSTNEKLFF
TRBJ2-5 | . | TRBV6-5 | . | TGTGCCAGCGATCATGGGTGGGAGACCCAGTACTTC | CASDHGWETQYF
TRBJ1-4 | . | TRBV4-2 | . | TGTGCCAGCAGCCAAGATCCCCCCGGGGGCGATGAAAAACTGTTTTTT | CASSQDPPGGDEKLFF
TRBJ2-7 | TRBD1 | TRBV11-2 | . | TGTGCCAGCAGCCCGCGGACAGGTCCTACCTACGAGCAGTACTTC | CASSPRTGPTYEQYF
TRBJ1-6 | TRBD1 | TRBV11-2 | . | TGTGCCAGCAGCTTTACCGGGACAGGGAATTCACCCCTCCACTTT | CASSFTGTGNSPLHF
TRBJ2-1 | TRBD1 | TRBV6-4 | . | TGTGCCAGCAGAGAGACAGGGAACTCCTACAATGAGCAGTTCTTC | CASRETGNSYNEQFF
TRBJ2-2 | . | TRBV29-1 | . | TGCAGCGTTGTCGTGGGCAACACCGGGGAGCTGTTTTTT | CSVVVGNTGELFF
TRBJ1-2 | . | TRBV10-3 | . | TGTGCCATCAGTGACCCGCCAGGGGCGGGGGAGAACTATGGCTACACCTTC | CAISDPPGAGENYGYTF
TRBJ2-7 | . | TRBV5-1 | . | TGCGCCAGCAGCGCGTTTGTGGCGGGGAACGCCTACGAGCAGTACTTC | CASSAFVAGNAYEQYF
TRBJ1-5 | . | TRBV30 | . | TGTGCCTGGAGTGGGGGAGGGGAGGGTCAGCCCCAGCATTTT | CAWSGGGEGQPQHF